Many counts were recorded for the clone carrying this T cell receptor (beta chain). The target antigen is unknown. The record originates from a study of early T cells in non-severe SARS-CoV-2 infection. Looking at the study overall: Unpaired chains resulted from sequencing bulk RNA of unsorted whole blood.

The study's findings and limits: Anti-spike CD8 responses were favored by VDJdb matching, which missed private and CD4 specificities.

Each single cDNA molecule received a unique molecular identifier. TCRdb re-called the 5' RACE reads with MiXCR, one entry per CDR3 protein. The sample lists fewer than 65,000 distinct CDR3 sequences, approximately 6.1% occurring once. The TCR originated in an adult who was a healthcare worker with PCR-confirmed SARS-CoV-2 infection or an uninfected control (not recorded which). Sequenced here: whole blood, sampled at baseline.

CDR3 sequence (DNA): TGTGCCAGCAGTTTTCTGGGGCGTGAGCAGTTCTTC. It yields the protein CASSFLGREQFF. J is TRBJ2-1 and V is TRBV12-3 or TRBV12-4, with D perhaps TRBD1 (5 bases). V gave up 3 bases and J gave up 9 bases, with 9 bases separating them. The CDR3 has 12 residues.